Listed below are T cell receptor beta chains from one sample, sequenced in a study of OX40 agonist ivuxolimab in advanced cancers. Sequenced by immunoSEQ multiplex PCR; TCRdb stores in-frame clones only, minus some. This sample carries tens of thousands of clones, about 90% of them seen once, and the ten largest clones take around 4.1%. Specimen: CD4+ or CD8+ T cells sorted from blood, collected in a trial of the OX40 agonist ivuxolimab. Source of these receptors: an adult with an advanced solid tumor such as melanoma, head and neck, liver or kidney cancer. Each CDR3 is given with its conserved first and last residue. Fields, in order: CDR3 length, J gene, V gene, D gene, clone size, CDR3 DNA, CDR3 protein. D genes are given only for firm matches. Size is stated for part of the rows, as once, few or many counts, or as a class when the clone is expanded.

15 TRBJ2-1 TRBV5-1 . once TGCGCCAGCAGCCTTGGGGTGGCAGGGCCCAATGAGCAGTTCTTC CASSLGVAGPNEQFF
15 TRBJ2-7 TRBV9 . few TGTGCCAGCAGCGTTCAGGGCGCCAAAACCTACGAGCAGTACTTC CASSVQGAKTYEQYF
15 TRBJ2-1 TRBV19 TRBD1 . TGTGCCAGTAGTCCTTCGGGACAGGTCGCCAATGAGCAGTTCTTC CASSPSGQVANEQFF
15 TRBJ1-2 TRBV30 TRBD1 . TGTGCCTGGAGTAGTAGGAACAGGGGAAACTATGGCTACACCTTC CAWSSRNRGNYGYTF
18 TRBJ2-7 TRBV2 . few TGTGCCAGCAGTGAATCAACCACCAACAGGGGACTCGCCTACGAGCAGTACTTC CASSESTTNRGLAYEQYF
15 TRBJ2-1 TRBV18 TRBD2 . TGTGCCAGCTCATTGACTAGCGGGTCCTACAATGAGCAGTTCTTC CASSLTSGSYNEQFF
14 TRBJ1-4 TRBV15 . . TGTGCCACCAGTCCGAGGCGGACGAATGAAAAACTGTTTTTT CATSPRRTNEKLFF
15 TRBJ2-3 TRBV7-3 . . TGTGCCAGCAGTCTGGGGGGAGTCCGCACAGATACGCAGTATTTT CASSLGGVRTDTQYF
13 TRBJ2-2 TRBV15 . . TGTGCCACCAGTCGTCCGAACACCGGGGAGCTGTTTTTT CATSRPNTGELFF
13 TRBJ1-2 TRBV11-3 TRBD1 . TGTGCCAGCAGCTCGACAGGGGGCTATGGCTACACCTTC CASSSTGGYGYTF
15 TRBJ2-3 TRBV29-1 . few TGCAGCGTTGAAGTTGGGGCCGTACCCACAGATACGCAGTATTTT CSVEVGAVPTDTQYF
13 TRBJ2-5 TRBV6-5 . . TGTGCCAGCAGTTACAATCGCCGGGAGACCCAGTACTTC CASSYNRRETQYF
14 TRBJ1-1 TRBV19 . . TGTGCCAGTATCGGACATCAGCATGGGGGTGAAGCTTTCTTT CASIGHQHGGEAFF
12 TRBJ1-2 TRBV10-3 . . TGTGCCATCAGAGGGGATAACTATGGCTACACCTTC CAIRGDNYGYTF
17 TRBJ2-3 TRBV29-1 TRBD2 . TGCAGCGTTGAAGGGACTAGCGGGAGGGGGTTGGTAGATACGCAGTATTTT CSVEGTSGRGLVDTQYF
14 TRBJ1-4 TRBV5-6 TRBD1 . TGTGCCAGCAGCCCTTGGACAGGAGGTGAAAAACTGTTTTTT CASSPWTGGEKLFF
14 TRBJ2-7 TRBV5-1 TRBD2 . TGCGCCAGCAGCTTGGGGGACTACTCCTACGAGCAGTACTTC CASSLGDYSYEQYF
16 TRBJ1-5 TRBV15 . . TGTGCCACCAGCAGAGAAGGCGGGGGGGCAAATCAGCCCCAGCATTTT CATSREGGGANQPQHF
14 TRBJ2-5 TRBV14 . . TGTGCCAGCAGCCTCGGAGGCGGGTCGCGTACCCAGTACTTC CASSLGGGSRTQYF
13 TRBJ2-7 TRBV6-6 . . TGTGCCAGCAGTGCACTTAGAGGGAGCGAGCAGTACTTC CASSALRGSEQYF
15 TRBJ1-2 TRBV6-5 TRBD1 . TGTGCCAGCAGTGCCAGGACAGGGGCCAACTATGGCTACACCTTC CASSARTGANYGYTF
14 TRBJ2-6 TRBV19 TRBD1 . TGTGCCAGTAGCAGGGACAGGGTAGTCAACGTCCTGACTTTC CASSRDRVVNVLTF
16 TRBJ2-5 TRBV5-8 . . TGTGCCAGCAGCTTTACCCTTCAGGCGGGAATGGAGACCCAGTACTTC CASSFTLQAGMETQYF
15 TRBJ2-3 TRBV6-5 . . TGTGCCAGCAGTTACAGTTTTACAAGCACAGATACGCAGTATTTT CASSYSFTSTDTQYF
12 TRBJ2-1 TRBV18 . . TGTGCCAGCTCACCAGGGGGCGATGAGCAGTTCTTC CASSPGGDEQFF
14 TRBJ2-2 TRBV11-3 . . TGTGCCAGCAGCCATACAAGGAACACCGGGGAGCTGTTTTTT CASSHTRNTGELFF
15 TRBJ1-2 TRBV7-9 . . TGTGCCAGCAGCTTTCCCTCCACAGGGAACTATGGCTACACCTTC CASSFPSTGNYGYTF
15 TRBJ2-1 TRBV29-1 . . TGCAGCGTTGTTTCGCGTCTGAAGACTTACAATGAGCAGTTCTTC CSVVSRLKTYNEQFF
15 TRBJ1-5 TRBV4-1 . few TGCGCCAGCAGCCAGGACGGGCGGGGCGGACGGCCCCAGCATTTT CASSQDGRGGRPQHF
16 TRBJ1-5 TRBV19 . . TGTGCCAGTAGTCTGACACAGGGATATCGGAATCAGCCCCAGCATTTT CASSLTQGYRNQPQHF
12 TRBJ1-5 TRBV6-1 TRBD1 . TGTGCCAGCAGCGACAGGGTTCAGCCCCAGCATTTT CASSDRVQPQHF